The 24 T cell receptor beta chains below come from one sample, sequenced in a study of T cell responses to AZD1222 COVID-19 vaccine. Clones were read by immunoSEQ multiplex PCR, and TCRdb kept only the in-frame ones, dropping some. The table shows 75,000 to 100,000 clones, with roughly nine tenths occurring only once. Specimen: peripheral blood, collected on day 0 of AZD1222 vaccination. The source is an adult in good health.

Regarding this clone: Germline and junction disagree at one end, which may indicate a read error. The chain links TRBV7-7 to TRBJ2-7, with 9 bases fitting TRBD1. This CDR3 is built from 14 residues. Germline lookup yields CDR1 SSHAT and CDR2 FNYEAQ (reference sequence). The CDR3 DNA follows: TGTGCTAGCAGCCCCTCGACAGGGGGCTACGAGCAGTACTTC. Amino acid sequence: CASSPSTGGYEQYF.

The rearrangement links TRBV12-5 to TRBJ1-4, with 9 bases matching TRBD1. The CDR3 runs 14 residues. V lost 4 bases to trimming and J lost 5 bases; unmatched junction nucleotides: 2. The germline V gene encodes CDR1 LGHNT and CDR2 FRNRAP. This chain's CDR3 is CASGSGTGNEKLFF. CDR3 bases: TGTGCTAGTGGTTCCGGGACAGGGAATGAAAAACTGTTTTTT.

The gene calls are TRBV24-1 and TRBJ1-2, with D hard to call. V gave up 2 bases and J gave up 2 bases, with 8 bases separating them. From germline, CDR1 is KGHDR and CDR2 SFDVKD. This CDR3 contains 14 residues. CDR3 DNA: TGTGCCACCAGTGATTCGACGGGAAACTATGGCTACACCTTC. Its translation is CATSDSTGNYGYTF.

This clone came up once. V is TRBV4-3 and J is TRBJ1-1, with D perhaps TRBD1 (6 bases). Trimming removed 1 base at V and 7 bases at J, with 28 bases between. Germline assignment: CDR1 LGHNA and CDR2 YSLEER. CDR3 length equals 19 residues. The CDR3 nucleotides are TGCGCCAGCAGCCAAGGCTATGGGCAAAGAGGTCAGGGGCTGAATGAAGCTTTCTTT. It is translated as CASSQGYGQRGQGLNEAFF.

This clone has a handful of counts. The chain is built from TRBV3-1 (or the pseudogene TRBV3-2) and TRBJ2-1, with 10 bases matching TRBD2. The germline V gene encodes CDR1 LGHDT and CDR2 YNNKEL (reference sequence). There are 16 residues in the CDR3. The ends lost 4 bases at V and 9 bases at J; junction bases unmatched: 12. In DNA form, the CDR3 reads TGTGCCAGCAGCCCCACGGGGAGCGGGGGGGCTACTGAGCAGTTCTTC. The encoded protein is CASSPTGSGGATEQFF.

The chain couples TRBV5-1 to TRBJ1-2, with a weak D call TRBD1 (5 bases). Germline V gene lookup returns CDR1 SGHRS and CDR2 YFSETQ. Trimming removed 4 bases from V and 8 bases from J, with 12 bases in between. The CDR3 is 12 residues long. CDR3 protein: CASSGGTAGYTF. The CDR3 nucleotides are TGCGCCAGCAGCGGAGGGACTGCCGGCTACACCTTC.

The chain has TRBV7-9 and TRBJ1-1; no clear D gene. The ends were cut back, 3 bases at V and 5 bases at J, with 7 bases in the middle. The CDR3 extends over 12 amino acids. Germline V lookup: CDR1 SEHNR, CDR2 FQNEAQ (reference sequence). CDR3 residues: CASSFWGTEAFF. Here the CDR3 DNA reads TGTGCCAGCAGCTTTTGGGGTACTGAAGCTTTCTTT.

The chain employs TRBV4-2 and TRBJ2-2; a possible D gene is TRBD2 (5 bases). The V end lost 0 bases, the J end lost 6 bases, and 8 bases lay between the germline ends. Germline V gives CDR1 LGHNA, CDR2 YNFKEQ. This CDR3 contains 14 residues. The chain's CDR3 is CASSQDRGSGELFF. DNA for the CDR3: TGTGCCAGCAGCCAAGATCGGGGATCCGGGGAGCTGTTTTTT.

Here the CDR3 reads CASSFLNSGGGNTIYF. The CDR3 DNA is TGTGCCAGCAGCTTCCTGAACTCGGGTGGTGGAAACACCATATATTTT. V gene TRBV5-5 combines with J gene TRBJ1-3; D unclear. Germline CDR1 is SGHKS and CDR2 is YYEKEE (reference sequence). Trimming removed 2 bases at V and 3 bases at J, with 15 bases between. The CDR3 extends over 16 amino acids.

The CDR3 nucleotides are TGTGCCAGCAGCCCCGACGCCGGGACAGGGGACAACACCATATATTTT. As protein: CASSPDAGTGDNTIYF. The V gene is TRBV4-2, the J gene TRBJ1-3, with 10 bases that match TRBD1. Losses at the gene ends were 4 bases for V and 7 bases for J; bases not matched to a gene: 10. Looked up from germline, CDR1 is LGHNA and CDR2 is YNFKEQ. CDR3 length: 16 amino acids.

This chain connects TRBV12-5 to TRBJ2-2; D may be TRBD2 (6 bases). The CDR3 spans 18 residues. Germline-derived CDR1 and CDR2 are LGHNT and FRNRAP. V gave up 4 bases and J gave up 0 bases, with 18 bases separating them. The CDR3, as DNA: TGTGCTAGTGGTTCCCTGGTTGGGGCGGGGCCGAACACCGGGGAGCTGTTTTTT. Amino acid sequence: CASGSLVGAGPNTGELFF.

V is TRBV2 and J is TRBJ2-2; D unresolved. CDR1 is SNHLY and CDR2 is FYNNEI in the germline V gene. The V end was cut by 5 bases, the J end by 6 bases, with 7 bases between. The CDR3 sequence is 12 residues long. As DNA, the CDR3 is TGTGCCAGCAGTCGACGGGCCGGGGAGCTGTTTTTT. This encodes CASSRRAGELFF.

The chain is built from TRBV14 and TRBJ1-3; D remains unclear. V lost 4 bases and J lost 0, with 13 bases in between. The CDR3 spans 16 residues. Germline assignment: CDR1 SGHDN and CDR2 FVKESK. The CDR3 sequence is CASSRGGPGSGNTIYF. CDR3 in DNA: TGTGCCAGCAGCCGAGGAGGACCGGGCTCTGGAAACACCATATATTTT.

The genes are TRBV10-2 and TRBJ2-7; a possible D gene is TRBD2 (6 bases). This CDR3 is 14 amino acids long. Germline CDR1 reads WSHSY; CDR2 reads SAAADI. With 9 bases removed from V and 4 bases from J, the gap between germline ends came to 19 bases. The CDR3 is CASCEGRRGYEQYF. CDR3 in DNA: TGCGCCAGTTGCGAAGGCAGGAGGGGTTACGAGCAGTACTTC.

The V call is TRBV5-1, the J call TRBJ2-7; 7 bases fit TRBD1. The CDR3 loop spans 16 amino acids. V trimming: 0 bases; J trimming: 0 bases; junction bases outside the gene matches: 6. CDR1 is SGHRS, CDR2 YFSETQ, per germline. As DNA, the CDR3 is TGCGCCAGCAGCTTGGCCGACAGGGCCAACTCCTACGAGCAGTACTTC. It encodes CASSLADRANSYEQYF.

The rearrangement links TRBV6-5 to TRBJ1-2; D is ambiguous. The CDR3 consists of 13 residues. In germline, CDR1 is MNHEY, CDR2 SVGAGI. V was cut by 5 bases and J by 5 bases, with 12 bases left in between. CDR3 DNA sequence: TGTGCCAGCAGTATCGGGCCTCGTTATGGCTACACCTTC. This codes for CASSIGPRYGYTF.

This sequence joins TRBV2 and TRBJ1-2; D is unclear. The CDR3 is 12 amino acids. V was cut by 10 bases and J by 8 bases, with 17 bases left in between. CDR1 and CDR2 (germline): SNHLY, FYNNEI. The CDR3 loop reads CATIRVRPGYTF. CDR3 bases: TGTGCCACCATTCGAGTGCGGCCGGGCTACACCTTC.

The rearrangement uses TRBV11-3 and TRBJ2-2, with D tentatively TRBD1 (5 bases). CDR3 length: 15 residues. Germline values: CDR1 SGHNT, CDR2 YENEEA. Trimming removed 6 bases from V and 0 bases from J, with 11 bases in between. CDR3 residues: CASSARGANTGELFF. The CDR3 DNA reads as TGTGCCAGCAGTGCAAGGGGCGCGAACACCGGGGAGCTGTTTTTT.

This clone was picked up one time. This chain links TRBV21-1 with TRBJ2-2; the D call of TRBD2 is as the table states it, not checked on the DNA. TRBV21-1 is flagged as a pseudogene. CDR3 length: 17 residues. CDR3 sequence (DNA): TGTGCCAGCAGCGCACCGACGACTAGGAGGTACACCGGGGAGCTGTTTTTT. Protein sequence: CASSAPTTRRYTGELFF.

The chain combines TRBV2 with TRBJ2-3, with D uncertain. V lost 2 bases to trimming and J lost 6 bases, with 6 bases between them. CDR3 size: 12 residues. Per germline, CDR1 SNHLY and CDR2 FYNNEI. The CDR3 sequence: CASSETSDTQYF. As DNA, the CDR3 is TGTGCCAGCAGTGAAACGTCGGATACGCAGTATTTT. The variable domain in full, completed from reference TRBV2 and TRBJ2-3, reads EPEVTQTPSHQVTQMGQEVILRCVPISNHLYFYWYRQILGQKVEFLVSFYNNEISEKSEIFDDQFSVERPDGSNFTLKIRSTKLEDSAMYFCASSETSDTQYFGPGTRLTVL.

This clone was counted once. The chain is built from TRBV19 and TRBJ2-2, with D perhaps TRBD1 (5 bases). The germline V gene has CDR1 LNHDA and CDR2 SQIVND (reference sequence). The CDR3 is made up of 14 amino acids. The V end lost 3 bases, the J end lost 0 bases, and 5 bases lay between the germline ends. As DNA, the CDR3 is TGTGCCAGTAGTATGACAGCGAACACCGGGGAGCTGTTTTTT. It is translated as CASSMTANTGELFF.

Comments on this clone: It may be a read error: a sequence one base away is much more abundant. This rearrangement joins TRBV6-4 to TRBJ2-3; 12 nucleotides align to TRBD2. This CDR3 region has 15 residues. Trimming took 4 bases from V and 1 from J; bases not matched to a gene: 0. CDR1 is MRHNA and CDR2 is SNTAGT in the germline V gene. The CDR3 nucleotides read TGTGCCAGCAGTGGGACTAGCGGGGGCACAGATACGCAGTATTTT. Its translation is CASSGTSGGTDTQYF.

The chain carries TRBV2 and TRBJ2-2, with 10 bases identical to TRBD1. The CDR3 covers 14 residues. Germline trimming cut 7 bases from V and 7 bases from J; bases unmatched to any gene: 6. The germline gives CDR1 SNHLY, CDR2 FYNNEI. The CDR3 nucleotides read TGTGCCAGCACTAGGGACAGGGGTATCGGGGAGCTGTTTTTT. Translation: CASTRDRGIGELFF.

The rearrangement uses TRBV20-1 and TRBJ2-1; D perhaps matches TRBD2 (5 bases). CDR3 length: 11 residues. Germline assignment: CDR1 DFQATT and CDR2 SNEGSKA (reference sequence). The ends were cut back, 0 bases at V and 13 bases at J, with 10 bases in the middle. As DNA, the CDR3 is TGCAGTGCTAGAGATCGAGAGGGACAGTTCTTC. Protein: CSARDREGQFF.